These 7 T cell receptor beta chains were sequenced from one sample in a study of T cells in Graves' hyperthyroidism and ophthalmopathy. RNA transcripts were the template for amplifying TCR beta CDR3 regions. A first-round RT-PCR of the TCR CDR3 used the HTBI primer set. TCRdb called the multiplex PCR reads again in MiXCR, with one record for every CDR3 protein. The profile covers more than 300,000 distinct CDR3 sequences, with 18% appearing a single time and over 35% taken by the ten largest. Sequenced sample: blood. These TCRs come from a young man with Graves' ophthalmopathy.

J is TRBJ1-5 and V is TRBV27; TRBD1 aligns across 9 bases. CDR3 length: 14 amino acids. With V trimmed by 6 bases and J by 9 bases, 9 bases remained unmatched. CDR1 and CDR2 from the germline V gene are MNHEY and SMNVEV (reference sequence). CDR3 amino acids: CASSSTGGVGPQHF. CDR3 coding DNA: TGTGCCAGCAGCTCTACAGGGGGCGTCGGGCCCCAGCATTTT.

This clonotype was recorded at least ten times. The gene calls are TRBV6-1 and TRBJ2-5; TRBD1 might be the D (5 bases). This CDR3 region has 14 residues. Germline CDR1 and CDR2: MNHNS and SASEGT. Deletions cut 6 bases from V and 1 base from J, with 12 bases between. The CDR3 loop reads CASRKGSPQETQYF. CDR3 coding DNA: TGTGCCAGCAGGAAGGGGTCTCCCCAAGAGACCCAGTACTTC.

Many counts were recorded for this clonotype. As DNA, the CDR3 is TGCGCCAGCACGGGGGGGGCCGAGACCCAGTACTTC. It is translated as CASTGGAETQYF. The chain has TRBV10-1 and TRBJ2-5; 8 bases are shared with TRBD2. Trimming removed 7 bases from V and 5 bases from J; junction bases left unmatched: 3. The CDR3 has 12 amino acids. Germline V CDR1 and CDR2: WNHNN, SYGVQD (reference sequence).

This clonotype occurred many times. V and J are TRBV20-1 and TRBJ2-3, with D perhaps matching TRBD2 (5 bases). The CDR3 has 17 amino acids. Germline V gene data show CDR1 as DFQATT and CDR2 as SNEGSKA (reference sequence). Trimming took off 0 bases at V and 2 bases at J, with 18 bases between the two ends. The CDR3 loop is CSARDPRTDSSTDTQYF. The DNA of the CDR3 is TGCAGTGCTAGAGACCCCCGGACGGACTCATCCACAGATACGCAGTATTTT.

The chain employs TRBV20-1 and TRBJ2-7; D unclear. The CDR3 spans 12 residues. Trimming left V 6 bases short and J 0 bases short, with 9 bases between. CDR1 is DFQATT and CDR2 is SNEGSKA in the germline V gene (reference sequence). The CDR3 nucleotides read TGCAGTGCCTTCGACATCTCCTACGAGCAGTACTTC. Translating it yields CSAFDISYEQYF.

In its sample, this clonotype was seen many times. CDR3 in amino acids: CATSGGTGGIETQYF. The CDR3 nucleotides read TGTGCCACCAGCGGCGGGACAGGGGGGATTGAGACCCAGTACTTC. This chain joins TRBV15 and TRBJ2-5; 11 positions agree with TRBD1. Trimming removed 5 bases from V and 5 bases from J; junction bases left unmatched: 7. The CDR3 has 15 amino acids. Germline lookup yields CDR1 LNHNV and CDR2 YYDKDF (reference sequence).

This clonotype was counted many times. The chain links TRBV7-2 to TRBJ2-5, with TRBD2 as a possible D gene (5 bases). The length of the CDR3 is 14 residues. CDR1 is SGHTA and CDR2 is FQGNSA in the germline V gene. V was pared by 1 base and J by 5 bases, with 11 bases between. The chain's CDR3 is CASSLERVRETQYF. The CDR3 nucleotides read TGTGCCAGCAGCTTAGAGAGGGTTAGGGAGACCCAGTACTTC.